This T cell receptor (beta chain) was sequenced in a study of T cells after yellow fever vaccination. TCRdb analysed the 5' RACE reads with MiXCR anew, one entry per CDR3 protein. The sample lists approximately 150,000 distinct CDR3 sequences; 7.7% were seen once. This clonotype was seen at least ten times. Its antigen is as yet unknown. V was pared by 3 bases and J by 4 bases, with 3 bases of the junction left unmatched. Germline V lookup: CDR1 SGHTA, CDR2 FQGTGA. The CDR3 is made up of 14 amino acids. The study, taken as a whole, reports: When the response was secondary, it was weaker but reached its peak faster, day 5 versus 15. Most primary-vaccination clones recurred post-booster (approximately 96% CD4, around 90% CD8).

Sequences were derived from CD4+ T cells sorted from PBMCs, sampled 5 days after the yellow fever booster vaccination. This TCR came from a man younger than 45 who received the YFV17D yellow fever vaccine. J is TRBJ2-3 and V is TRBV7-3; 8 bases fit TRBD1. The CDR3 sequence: CASSFRGPADTQYF. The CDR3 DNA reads TGTGCCAGCAGCTTCAGGGGGCCCGCAGATACGCAGTATTTT.